The 2 T cell receptor beta chains presented below share a single source sample, sequenced in a study of shared clonotypes between healthy human individuals. The assay was immunoSEQ multiplex PCR, and TCRdb's table has in-frame clones only and misses some. The sample records about 490,000 clones, around 80% being singletons. Sequencing used PBMCs. These receptors were collected from a woman aged 40-49 years in good health. Some clones in this sample may be carry-over from other donors' samples.

The V gene is TRBV2, the J gene TRBJ2-1; D is unresolved. This CDR3 has 14 amino acids. V shed 8 bases and J shed 3 bases, with 14 bases lying between them. CDR1 SNHLY and CDR2 FYNNEI come from the germline V gene. The CDR3 loop is CASSERNDYNEQFF. The CDR3 nucleotides read TGTGCCAGCTCGGAGCGAAACGACTACAATGAGCAGTTCTTC.

Only a few counts were recorded for this clone. J is TRBJ2-1 and V is TRBV6-4; TRBD2 aligns across 7 bases. Germline trimming cut 5 bases from V and 5 bases from J; bases unmatched to any gene: 12. The germline V gene has CDR1 MRHNA and CDR2 SNTAGT. The CDR3 totals 16 residues. The CDR3, as DNA: TGTGCCAGCAGTTCATCAGCGGGCCGGGGGGACAATGAGCAGTTCTTC. Translated, it gives CASSSSAGRGDNEQFF.